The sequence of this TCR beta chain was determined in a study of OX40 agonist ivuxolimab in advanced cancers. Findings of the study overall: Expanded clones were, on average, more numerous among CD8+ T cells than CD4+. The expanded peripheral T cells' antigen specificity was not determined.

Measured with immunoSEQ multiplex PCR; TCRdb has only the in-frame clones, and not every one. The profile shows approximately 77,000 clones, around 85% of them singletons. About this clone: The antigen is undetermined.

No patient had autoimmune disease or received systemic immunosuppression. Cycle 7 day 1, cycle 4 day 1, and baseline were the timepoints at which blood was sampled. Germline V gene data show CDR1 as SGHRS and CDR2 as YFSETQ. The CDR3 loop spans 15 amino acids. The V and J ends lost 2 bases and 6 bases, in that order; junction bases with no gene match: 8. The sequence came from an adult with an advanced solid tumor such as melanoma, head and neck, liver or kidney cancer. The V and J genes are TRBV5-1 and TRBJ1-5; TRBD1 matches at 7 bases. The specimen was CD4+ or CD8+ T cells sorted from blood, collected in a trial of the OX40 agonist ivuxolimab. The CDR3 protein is CASSLNTGDSQPQHF. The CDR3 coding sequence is TGCGCCAGCAGCTTAAATACAGGGGATTCTCAGCCCCAGCATTTT.